The following is a TCR beta chain sequence with its context. Its antigen remains unknown. The data originate from a study of T cell responses to AZD1222 COVID-19 vaccine. Findings and limits, study-wide: Females outnumbered males among donors, who were mostly white British; clonal diversity was possibly underestimated. Of spike-specific TCRs, nearly half reportedly target regions left unmutated in variants. Across the whole spike, CD4 TCRs peaked at regions 160-218 and 743-854.

Germline assignment: CDR1 SGHRS and CDR2 YFSETQ. The CDR3 has 15 amino acids. Trimming cost V 4 bases and J 4 bases; bases outside gene matches: 9. Only in-frame clones appear in the TCRdb table, and some are missing; sequencing was by immunoSEQ multiplex PCR. The data contain tens of thousands of clones, about four fifths of them seen just once; the ten biggest clones take up 5.5% to 8%. The material sequenced was peripheral blood, taken 28 days after the second AZD1222 dose. The V and J genes are TRBV5-1 and TRBJ1-1; 8 bases map to TRBD1. The sequence came from an adult who received the AZD1222 COVID-19 vaccine. For the CDR3, the DNA is TGCGCCAGCAGCCAACGGACAGGGAGGGGCACTGAAGCTTTCTTT. Protein sequence: CASSQRTGRGTEAFF. The complete variable domain, with remaining parts taken from reference TRBV5-1 and TRBJ1-1, reads KAGVTQTPRYLIKTRGQQVTLSCSPISGHRSVSWYQQTPGQGLQFLFEYFSETQRNKGNFPGRFSGRQFSNSRSEMNVSTLELGDSALYLCASSQRTGRGTEAFFGQGTRLTVV.